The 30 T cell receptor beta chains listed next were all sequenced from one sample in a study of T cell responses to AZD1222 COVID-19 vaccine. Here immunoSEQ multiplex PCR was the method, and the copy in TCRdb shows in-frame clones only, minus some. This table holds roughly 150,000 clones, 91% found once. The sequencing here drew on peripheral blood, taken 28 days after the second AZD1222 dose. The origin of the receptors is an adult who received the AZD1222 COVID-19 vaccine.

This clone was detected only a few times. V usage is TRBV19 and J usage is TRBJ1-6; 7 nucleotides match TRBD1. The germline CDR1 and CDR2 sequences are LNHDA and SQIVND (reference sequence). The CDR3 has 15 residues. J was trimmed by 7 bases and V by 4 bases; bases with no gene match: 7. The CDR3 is CASSTRQGGNSPLHF. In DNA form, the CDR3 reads TGTGCCAGTAGTACGCGACAGGGAGGGAATTCACCCCTCCACTTT.

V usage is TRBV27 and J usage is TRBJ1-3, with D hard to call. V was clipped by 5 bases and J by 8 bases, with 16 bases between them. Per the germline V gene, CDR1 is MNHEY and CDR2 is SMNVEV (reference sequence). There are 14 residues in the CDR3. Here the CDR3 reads CASSNGVLADTIYF. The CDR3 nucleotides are TGTGCCAGCAGTAACGGAGTGCTGGCGGACACCATATATTTT.

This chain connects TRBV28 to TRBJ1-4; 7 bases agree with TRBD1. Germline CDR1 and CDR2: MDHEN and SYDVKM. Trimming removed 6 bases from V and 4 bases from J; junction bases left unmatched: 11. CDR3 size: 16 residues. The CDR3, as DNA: TGTGCCAGCAGCCTTTCCTCCGGGACAGTTAATGAAAAACTGTTTTTT. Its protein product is CASSLSSGTVNEKLFF.

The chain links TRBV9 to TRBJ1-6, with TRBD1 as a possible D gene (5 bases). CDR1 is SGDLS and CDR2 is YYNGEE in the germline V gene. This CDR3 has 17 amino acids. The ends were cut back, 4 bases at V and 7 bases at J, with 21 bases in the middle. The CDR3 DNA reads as TGTGCCAGCAGCCTCAACCCCGGGGACCCATTAAATTCACCCCTCCACTTT. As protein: CASSLNPGDPLNSPLHF. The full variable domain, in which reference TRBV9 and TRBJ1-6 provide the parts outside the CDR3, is DSGVTQTPKHLITATGQRVTLRCSPRSGDLSVYWYQQSLDQGLQFLIQYYNGEERAKGNILERFSAQQFPDLHSELNLSSLELGDSALYFCASSLNPGDPLNSPLHFGNGTRLTVT.

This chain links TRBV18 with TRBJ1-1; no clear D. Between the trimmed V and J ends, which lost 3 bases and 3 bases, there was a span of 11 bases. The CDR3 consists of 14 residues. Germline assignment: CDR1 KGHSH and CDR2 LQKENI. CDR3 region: CASSPSDGDTEAFF. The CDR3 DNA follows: TGTGCCAGCTCACCGTCAGACGGGGACACTGAAGCTTTCTTT.

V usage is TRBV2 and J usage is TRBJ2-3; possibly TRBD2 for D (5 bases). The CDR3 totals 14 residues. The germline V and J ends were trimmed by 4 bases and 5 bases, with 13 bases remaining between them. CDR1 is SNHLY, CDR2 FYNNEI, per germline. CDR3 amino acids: CASSVTSGIDTQYF. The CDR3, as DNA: TGTGCCAGCAGTGTTACTAGTGGAATAGATACGCAGTATTTT.

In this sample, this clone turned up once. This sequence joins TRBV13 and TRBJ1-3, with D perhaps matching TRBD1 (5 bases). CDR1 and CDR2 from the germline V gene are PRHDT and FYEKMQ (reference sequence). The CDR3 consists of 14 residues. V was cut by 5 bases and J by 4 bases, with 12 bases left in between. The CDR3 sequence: CASSIRQGGNTIYF. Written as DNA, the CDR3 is TGTGCCAGCAGCATAAGGCAGGGAGGAAACACCATATATTTT. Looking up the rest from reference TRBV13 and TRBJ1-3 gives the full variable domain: AAGVIQSPRHLIKEKRETATLKCYPIPRHDTVYWYQQGPGQDPQFLISFYEKMQSDKGSIPDRFSAQQFSDYHSELNMSSLELGDSALYFCASSIRQGGNTIYFGEGSWLTVV.

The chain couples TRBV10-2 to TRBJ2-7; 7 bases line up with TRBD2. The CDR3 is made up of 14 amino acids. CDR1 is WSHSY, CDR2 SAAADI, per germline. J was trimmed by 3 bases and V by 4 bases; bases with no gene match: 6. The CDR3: CASSVRGDIYEQYF. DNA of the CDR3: TGCGCCAGCAGTGTACGGGGGGATATCTACGAGCAGTACTTC.

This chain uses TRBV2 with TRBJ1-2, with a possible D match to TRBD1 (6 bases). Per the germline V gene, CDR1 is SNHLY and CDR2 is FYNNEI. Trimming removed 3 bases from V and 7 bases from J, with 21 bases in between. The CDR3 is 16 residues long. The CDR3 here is CASSDLLAGEVSGYTF. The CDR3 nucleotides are TGTGCCAGCAGTGATCTTCTTGCAGGGGAGGTGTCTGGCTACACCTTC.

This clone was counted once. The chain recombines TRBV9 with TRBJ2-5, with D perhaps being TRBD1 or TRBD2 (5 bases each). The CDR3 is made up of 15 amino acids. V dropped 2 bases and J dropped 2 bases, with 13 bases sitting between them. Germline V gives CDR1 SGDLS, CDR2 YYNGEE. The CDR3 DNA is TGTGCCAGCAGCGTGGGGGTCAGCCGACAAGAGACCCAGTACTTC. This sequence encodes CASSVGVSRQETQYF.

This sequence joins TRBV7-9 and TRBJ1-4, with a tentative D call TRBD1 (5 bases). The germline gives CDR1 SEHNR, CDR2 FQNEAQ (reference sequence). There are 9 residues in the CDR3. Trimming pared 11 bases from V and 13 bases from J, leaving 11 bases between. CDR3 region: CAAGGSLFF. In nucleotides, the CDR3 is TGTGCCGCGGGGGGGTCACTGTTTTTT.

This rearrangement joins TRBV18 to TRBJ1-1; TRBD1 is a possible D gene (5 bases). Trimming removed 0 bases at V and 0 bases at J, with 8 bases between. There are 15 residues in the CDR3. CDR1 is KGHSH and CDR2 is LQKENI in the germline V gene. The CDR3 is CASSPPRGMNTEAFF. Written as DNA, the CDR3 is TGTGCCAGCTCACCACCGAGGGGAATGAACACTGAAGCTTTCTTT.

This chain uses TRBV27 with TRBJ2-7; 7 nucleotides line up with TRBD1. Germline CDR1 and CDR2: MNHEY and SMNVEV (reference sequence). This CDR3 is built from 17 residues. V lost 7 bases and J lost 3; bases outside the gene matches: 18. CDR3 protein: CASIETGDRAGIYEQYF. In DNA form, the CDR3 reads TGTGCCAGCATAGAGACCGGAGACAGGGCTGGGATCTACGAGCAGTACTTC.

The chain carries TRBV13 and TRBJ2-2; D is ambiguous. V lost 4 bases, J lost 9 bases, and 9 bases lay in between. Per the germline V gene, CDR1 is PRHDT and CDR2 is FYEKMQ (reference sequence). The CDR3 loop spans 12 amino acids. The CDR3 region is CASSSPPRELFF. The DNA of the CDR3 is TGTGCCAGCAGCTCCCCCCCCCGGGAGCTGTTTTTT.

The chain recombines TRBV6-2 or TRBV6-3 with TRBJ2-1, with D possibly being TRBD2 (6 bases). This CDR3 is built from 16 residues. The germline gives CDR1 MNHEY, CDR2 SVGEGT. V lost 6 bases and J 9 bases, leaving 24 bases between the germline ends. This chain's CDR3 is CASSLTSTGWGREQFF. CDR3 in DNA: TGTGCCAGCAGCCTGACTAGTACTGGGTGGGGCCGTGAGCAGTTCTTC.

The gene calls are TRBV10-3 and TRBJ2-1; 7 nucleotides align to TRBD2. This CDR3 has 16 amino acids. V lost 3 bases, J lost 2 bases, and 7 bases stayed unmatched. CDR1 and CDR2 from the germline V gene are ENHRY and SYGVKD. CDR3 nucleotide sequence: TGTGCCATCAGTGACGCCCAGCGGGGTACCTACAATGAGCAGTTCTTC. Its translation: CAISDAQRGTYNEQFF.

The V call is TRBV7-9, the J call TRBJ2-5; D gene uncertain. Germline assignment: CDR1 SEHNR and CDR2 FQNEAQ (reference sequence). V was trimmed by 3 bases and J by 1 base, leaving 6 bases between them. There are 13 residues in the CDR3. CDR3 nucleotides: TGTGCCAGCAGCTTGGACGGCCAAGAGACCCAGTACTTC. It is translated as CASSLDGQETQYF.

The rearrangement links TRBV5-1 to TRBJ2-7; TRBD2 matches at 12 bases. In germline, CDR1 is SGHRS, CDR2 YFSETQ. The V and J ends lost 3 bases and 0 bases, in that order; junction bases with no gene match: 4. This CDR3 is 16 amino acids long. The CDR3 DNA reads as TGCGCCAGCAGCTCCACTAGCGGGAGGTCCTCCTACGAGCAGTACTTC. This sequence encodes CASSSTSGRSSYEQYF. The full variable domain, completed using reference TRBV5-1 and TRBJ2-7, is KAGVTQTPRYLIKTRGQQVTLSCSPISGHRSVSWYQQTPGQGLQFLFEYFSETQRNKGNFPGRFSGRQFSNSRSEMNVSTLELGDSALYLCASSSTSGRSSYEQYFGPGTRLTVT.

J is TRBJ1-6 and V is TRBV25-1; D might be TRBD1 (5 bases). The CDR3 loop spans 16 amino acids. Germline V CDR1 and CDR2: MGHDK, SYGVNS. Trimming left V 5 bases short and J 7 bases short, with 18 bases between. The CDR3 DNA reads TGTGCCAGCAGTAGAACAGGTGCGGGGAGAAATTCACCCCTCCACTTT. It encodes CASSRTGAGRNSPLHF.

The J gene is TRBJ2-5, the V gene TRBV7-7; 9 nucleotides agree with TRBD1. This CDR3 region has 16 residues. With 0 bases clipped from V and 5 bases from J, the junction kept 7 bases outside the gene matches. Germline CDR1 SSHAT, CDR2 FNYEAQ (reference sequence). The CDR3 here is CASSLAGTGSQETQYF. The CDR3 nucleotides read TGTGCCAGCAGCTTAGCGGGGACAGGGTCGCAGGAGACCCAGTACTTC.

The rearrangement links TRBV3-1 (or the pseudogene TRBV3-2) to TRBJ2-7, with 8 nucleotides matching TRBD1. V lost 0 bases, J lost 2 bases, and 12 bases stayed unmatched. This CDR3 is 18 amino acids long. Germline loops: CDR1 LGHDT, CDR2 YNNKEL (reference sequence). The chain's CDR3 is CASSQDPLGQGLTYEQYF. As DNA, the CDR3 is TGTGCCAGCAGCCAAGATCCCTTAGGACAGGGCCTAACCTACGAGCAGTACTTC.

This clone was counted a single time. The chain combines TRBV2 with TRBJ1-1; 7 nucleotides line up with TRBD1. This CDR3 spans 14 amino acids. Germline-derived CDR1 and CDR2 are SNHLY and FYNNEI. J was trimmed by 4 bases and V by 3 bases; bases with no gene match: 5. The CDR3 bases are TGTGCCAGCAGTGACGCGACAGGGCGCACTGAAGCTTTCTTT. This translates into CASSDATGRTEAFF.

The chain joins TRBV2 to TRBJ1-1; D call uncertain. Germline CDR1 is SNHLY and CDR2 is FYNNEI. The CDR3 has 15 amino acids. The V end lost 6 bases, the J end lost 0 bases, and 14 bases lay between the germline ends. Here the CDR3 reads CASSTGNGLNTEAFF. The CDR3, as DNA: TGTGCCAGCAGCACGGGGAACGGGTTGAACACTGAAGCTTTCTTT.

In nucleotides, the CDR3 is TGTGCCAGCAGCGTAGAAGGGGTCGAGACCCAGTACTTC. Translated: CASSVEGVETQYF. V is TRBV9 and J is TRBJ2-5, with D perhaps matching TRBD1 (5 bases). The germline V and J ends were trimmed by 0 bases and 5 bases, with 8 bases remaining between them. This CDR3 has 13 residues. Looked up from germline, CDR1 is SGDLS and CDR2 is YYNGEE.

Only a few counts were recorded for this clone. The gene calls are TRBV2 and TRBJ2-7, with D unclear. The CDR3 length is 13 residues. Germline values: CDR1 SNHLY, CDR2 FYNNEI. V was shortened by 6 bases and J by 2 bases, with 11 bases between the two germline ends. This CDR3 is CASSWTETYEQYF. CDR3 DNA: TGTGCCAGCAGCTGGACGGAGACCTACGAGCAGTACTTC. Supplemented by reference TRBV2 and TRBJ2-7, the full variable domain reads EPEVTQTPSHQVTQMGQEVILRCVPISNHLYFYWYRQILGQKVEFLVSFYNNEISEKSEIFDDQFSVERPDGSNFTLKIRSTKLEDSAMYFCASSWTETYEQYFGPGTRLTVT.

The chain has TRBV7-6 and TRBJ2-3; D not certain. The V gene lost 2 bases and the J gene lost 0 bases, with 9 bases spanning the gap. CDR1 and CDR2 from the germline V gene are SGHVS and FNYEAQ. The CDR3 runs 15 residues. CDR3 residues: CASSLLVGSTDTQYF. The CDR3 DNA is TGTGCCAGCAGCTTATTGGTGGGTAGCACAGATACGCAGTATTTT. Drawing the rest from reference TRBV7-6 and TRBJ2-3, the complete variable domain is GAGVSQSPRYKVTKRGQDVALRCDPISGHVSLYWYRQALGQGPEFLTYFNYEAQQDKSGLPNDRFSAERPEGSISTLTIQRTEQRDSAMYRCASSLLVGSTDTQYFGPGTRLTVL.

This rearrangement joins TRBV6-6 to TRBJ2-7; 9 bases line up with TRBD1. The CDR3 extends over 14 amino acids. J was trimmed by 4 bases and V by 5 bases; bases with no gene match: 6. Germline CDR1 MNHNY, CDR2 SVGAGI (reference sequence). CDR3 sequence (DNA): TGTGCCAGCAGTGTAGGACAGGGGATATACGAGCAGTACTTC. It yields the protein CASSVGQGIYEQYF.

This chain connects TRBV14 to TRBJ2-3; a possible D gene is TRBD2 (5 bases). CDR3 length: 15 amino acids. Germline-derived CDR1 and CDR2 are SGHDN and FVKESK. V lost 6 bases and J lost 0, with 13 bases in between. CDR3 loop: CASSHEKRSTDTQYF. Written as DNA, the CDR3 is TGTGCCAGCAGTCACGAGAAGCGGAGCACAGATACGCAGTATTTT.

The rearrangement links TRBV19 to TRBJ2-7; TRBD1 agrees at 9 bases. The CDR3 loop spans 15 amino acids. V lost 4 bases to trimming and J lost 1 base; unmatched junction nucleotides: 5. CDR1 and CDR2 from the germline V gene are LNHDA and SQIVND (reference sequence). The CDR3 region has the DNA TGTGCCAGTAGTACCACAGGGGGCGCATCCTACGAGCAGTACTTC. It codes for CASSTTGGASYEQYF.

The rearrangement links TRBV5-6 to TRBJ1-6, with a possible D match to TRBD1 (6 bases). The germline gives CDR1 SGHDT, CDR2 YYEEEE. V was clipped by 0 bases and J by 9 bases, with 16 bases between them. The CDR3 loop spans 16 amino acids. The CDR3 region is CASSLVYPGAGSPLHF. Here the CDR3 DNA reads TGTGCCAGCAGCTTGGTGTACCCAGGGGCTGGTTCACCCCTCCACTTT.